What follows describes a single T cell receptor (beta chain). Its antigen specificity is not known. Within one base of it there is no much larger clone, and no base qualities were kept. TCRbeta CDR3 regions were amplified from genomic DNA using the immunoSEQ Assay, a bias-controlled multiplex PCR. As for how the authors treated the data: The number of nucleated cells in each sample was estimated by amplification of reference gene primers within the assay. To quantify the absolute abundance of each unique TCRbeta CDR3 rearrangement, sequence reads were collapsed and filtered. For each sample, productive Simpson clonality was calculated as the square root of Simpson's diversity index over productive rearrangements. The source is immuneACCESS, and TCRdb retained only in-frame sequences with V and J called. Part of the clones is not carried over; for the studies checked, unresolved V genes explain less than half of this, and the remainder is unexplained. Clone size and V and J calls were adopted from that table, with D and trimming inferred from the DNA. The sample contains roughly 130,000 clones, around 85% of them found a single time. Around 17% of the sample belongs to the ten largest clones.

The sample comes from a study of blood T cell repertoires in COVID-19 (dated by TCRdb to the early 2020s). The study in broad terms: Samples from collaborators originated in the United States, Italy and Spain and spanned both the acute and convalescent phases of COVID-19. The material from the prospective study consisted of cDNA or gDNA derived from T cells, B-cell-depleted T cells, or PBMCs. Subjects who had been exposed to COVID-19, were actively infected with it, or had recovered from it provided the deeply sampled blood TCRbeta repertoires that made up the dataset. A freely available public database, intended as a resource for researchers studying the immune response to SARS-CoV-2, is where the repertoires were released. The samples were drawn from two sources: the first 160 participants of the ongoing ImmuneRACE study, and some 1,300 subjects contributed by 6 global collaborators. The sample metadata nearly always contained a de-identified subject ID, COVID-19 status, age in years and sex. Where HLA class I and class II types were available, the types were taken from metadata supplied by the sample provider, not from assay-based typing.

Whole blood was collected in K2EDTA tubes by collaborating institutions according to the institutions' own protocols. For TCRbeta analysis, collaborators shipped samples in one of three forms: frozen whole blood, isolated PBMCs, or DNA extracted from either of those sample types. The V end loses 0 bases and the J end loses 7 bases, and a stretch of 7 bases separates them. The CDR3, from cysteine to phenylalanine, totals 13 residues. The entry retains the CDR3 DNA only, 39 bases that are in frame from base 1. The germline V gene sets CDR1 to ENHRY and CDR2 to SYGVKD. The paper as a whole reports these results and caveats: The amount of clinical and demographic metadata varied by source and participant and was provided uncurated.

This TCR derives from a woman between 50 and 59 years old with acute or convalescent COVID-19. The chain uses TRBV10-3 and TRBJ2-1; the D gene remains uncertain. Sequencing was carried out using peripheral blood. The bases are TGTGCCATCAGTGAGTCAATGAGGAATGAGCAGTTCTTC. The translation is CAISESMRNEQFF.